This TCR beta chain was captured in a study of cytomegalovirus exposure and HLA in healthy donors. Whole-study results and caveats: The investigators catalogued 164 TCR beta chains as cytomegalovirus-associated.

A word on this clone: Its antigen is as yet unknown.

This PCR relied on a set of 60 Vbeta primers and 13 Jbeta primers. Here immunoSEQ multiplex PCR was the method, and the copy in TCRdb shows in-frame clones only, minus some. The data contain fewer than 250,000 clones, 79% of them singletons. V was pared by 7 bases and J by 5 bases, with 44 bases between. Looked up from germline, CDR1 is SNHLY and CDR2 is FYNNEI. This CDR3 spans 23 amino acids. The sample was PBMCs. The receptor's source is a woman aged 45-60 years in good health and CMV-seronegative. This chain connects TRBV2 to TRBJ1-2, with a weak D call TRBD1 (6 bases). CDR3: CASIVDKPAKRGGDRRFWYGYTF. DNA for the CDR3: TGTGCCAGCATCGTAGATAAACCAGCAAAACGAGGTGGCGACAGGAGATTTTGGTATGGCTACACCTTC.